The clone carrying this T cell receptor (beta chain) came up many times. Its antigen remains unidentified. The data were obtained in a study of T-cell memory formation after mild COVID-19. There are 16 residues in the CDR3. Trimming stripped 6 bases from V and 4 bases from J, with 18 bases between. Per germline, CDR1 MDHEN and CDR2 SYDVKM. TCRdb re-called the 5' RACE reads with MiXCR, one entry per CDR3 protein. Of just over 60,000 distinct CDR3 sequences in the sample, less than 9.5% were seen once. General study results and limits: For second-wave clones that peaked at day 37, SARS-CoV-2 specificity went unverified.

The chain joins TRBV28 to TRBJ2-2; either TRBD1 or TRBD2 may fit D (5 bases each). This sequence originates from a man aged 18 to 29 who had mild COVID-19 (a few samples of this study predate the infection). Cell type and time point are not known. Material for sequencing was PBMCs or a T cell subset sorted from them (not recorded which). Written as DNA, the CDR3 is TGTGCCAGCAGCACACACGGGACGGTGCCCACCGGGGAGCTGTTTTTT. Its protein product is CASSTHGTVPTGELFF.